This entry concerns a single T cell receptor (beta chain). The data were taken from a study of blood T cell repertoires in COVID-19. Method: immunoSEQ multiplex PCR; TCRdb's copy keeps in-frame clones and lacks some. The sample records some 200,000 clones, about 90% being singletons. V was clipped by 5 bases and J by 3 bases, with 10 bases between them. Per the germline V gene, CDR1 is SGHNT and CDR2 is YENEEA. There are 14 residues in the CDR3. The rearrangement uses TRBV11-3 and TRBJ2-2; a weak D match, TRBD2 (6 bases). The specimen was peripheral blood. The source of this sequence is a man aged 25-45 years with acute or convalescent COVID-19. The DNA for the CDR3 is TGTGCCAGCAGCGTCGGGAGCGACACCGGGGAGCTGTTTTTT. This gives the protein CASSVGSDTGELFF.